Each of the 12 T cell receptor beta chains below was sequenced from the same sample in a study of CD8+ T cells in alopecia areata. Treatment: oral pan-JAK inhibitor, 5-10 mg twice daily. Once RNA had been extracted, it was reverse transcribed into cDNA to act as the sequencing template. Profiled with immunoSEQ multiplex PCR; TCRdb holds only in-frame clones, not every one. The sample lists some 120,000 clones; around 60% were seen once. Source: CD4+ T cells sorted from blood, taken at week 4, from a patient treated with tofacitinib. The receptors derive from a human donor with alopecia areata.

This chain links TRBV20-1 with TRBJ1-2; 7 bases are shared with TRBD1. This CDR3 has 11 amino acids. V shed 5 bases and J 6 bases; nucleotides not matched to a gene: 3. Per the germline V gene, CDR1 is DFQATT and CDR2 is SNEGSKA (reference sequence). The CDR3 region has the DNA TGCAGTGCTGAGGGACAGAATGGCTACACCTTC. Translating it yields CSAEGQNGYTF.

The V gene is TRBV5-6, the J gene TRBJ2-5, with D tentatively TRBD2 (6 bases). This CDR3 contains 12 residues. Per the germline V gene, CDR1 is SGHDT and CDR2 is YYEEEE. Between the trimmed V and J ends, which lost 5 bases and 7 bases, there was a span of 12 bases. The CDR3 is CASRSGLLTQYF. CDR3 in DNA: TGTGCCAGCAGGTCGGGACTCCTGACCCAGTACTTC.

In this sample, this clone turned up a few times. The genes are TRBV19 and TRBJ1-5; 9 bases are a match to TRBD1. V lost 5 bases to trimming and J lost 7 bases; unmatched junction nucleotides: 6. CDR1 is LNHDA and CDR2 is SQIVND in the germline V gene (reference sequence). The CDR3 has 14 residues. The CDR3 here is CASSLQGANQPQHF. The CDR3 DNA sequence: TGTGCCAGTAGTTTACAGGGGGCAAACCAGCCCCAGCATTTT.

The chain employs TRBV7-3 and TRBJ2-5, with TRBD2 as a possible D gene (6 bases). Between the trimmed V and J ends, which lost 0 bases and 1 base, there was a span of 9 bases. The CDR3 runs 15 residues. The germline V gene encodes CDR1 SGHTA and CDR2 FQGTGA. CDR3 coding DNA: TGTGCCAGCAGCTTAACGGGGGGATCCCAAGAGACCCAGTACTTC. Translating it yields CASSLTGGSQETQYF.

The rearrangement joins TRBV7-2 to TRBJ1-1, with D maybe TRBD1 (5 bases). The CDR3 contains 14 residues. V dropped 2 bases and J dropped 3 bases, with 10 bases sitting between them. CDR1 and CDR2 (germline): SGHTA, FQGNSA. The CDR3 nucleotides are TGTGCCAGCAGCTTAAGGCCGGGGGACACTGAAGCTTTCTTT. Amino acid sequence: CASSLRPGDTEAFF. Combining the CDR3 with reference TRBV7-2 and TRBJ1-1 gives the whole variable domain GAGVSQSPSNKVTEKGKDVELRCDPISGHTALYWYRQSLGQGLEFLIYFQGNSAPDKSGLPSDRFSAERTGGSVSTLTIQRTQQEDSAVYLCASSLRPGDTEAFFGQGTRLTVV.

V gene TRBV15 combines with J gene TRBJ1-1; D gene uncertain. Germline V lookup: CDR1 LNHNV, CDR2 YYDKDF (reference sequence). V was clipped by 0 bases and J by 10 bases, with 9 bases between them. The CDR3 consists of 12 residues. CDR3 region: CATSRDFQPAFF. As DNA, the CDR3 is TGTGCCACCAGCAGAGATTTTCAGCCAGCTTTCTTT.

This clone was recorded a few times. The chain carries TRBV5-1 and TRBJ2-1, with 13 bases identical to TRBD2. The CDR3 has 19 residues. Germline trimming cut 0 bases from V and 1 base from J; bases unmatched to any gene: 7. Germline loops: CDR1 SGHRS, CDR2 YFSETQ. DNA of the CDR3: TGCGCCAGCAGCTTGGACAGGACTAGCGGGAGTCTTTCCTACAATGAGCAGTTCTTC. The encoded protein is CASSLDRTSGSLSYNEQFF.

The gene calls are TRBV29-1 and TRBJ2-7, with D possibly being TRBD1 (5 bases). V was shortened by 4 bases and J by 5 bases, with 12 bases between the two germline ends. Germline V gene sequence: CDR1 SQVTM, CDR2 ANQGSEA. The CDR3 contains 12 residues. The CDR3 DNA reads TGCAGCGTTGTCCCGCGCAGGGACGAGCAGTACTTC. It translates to CSVVPRRDEQYF.

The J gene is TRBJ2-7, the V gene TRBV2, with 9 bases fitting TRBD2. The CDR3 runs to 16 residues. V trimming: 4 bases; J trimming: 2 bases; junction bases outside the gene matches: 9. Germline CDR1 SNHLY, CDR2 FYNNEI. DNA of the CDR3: TGTGCCAGCAGTGTGGCTAGCGGGGTTCCAACCTACGAGCAGTACTTC. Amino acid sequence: CASSVASGVPTYEQYF.

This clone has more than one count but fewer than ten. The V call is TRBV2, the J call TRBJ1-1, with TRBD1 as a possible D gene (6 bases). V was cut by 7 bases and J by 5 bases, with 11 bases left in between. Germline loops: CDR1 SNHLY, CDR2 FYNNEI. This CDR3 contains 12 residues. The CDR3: CASNVRGTEAFF. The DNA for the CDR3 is TGTGCCAGCAATGTCAGGGGAACTGAAGCTTTCTTT.

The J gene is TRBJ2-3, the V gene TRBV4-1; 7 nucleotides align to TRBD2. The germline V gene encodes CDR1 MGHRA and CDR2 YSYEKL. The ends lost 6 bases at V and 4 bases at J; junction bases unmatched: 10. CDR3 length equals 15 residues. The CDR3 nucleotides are TGCGCCAGCAGGGGCGGTTGGGGGGGGTCAGATACGCAGTATTTT. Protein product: CASRGGWGGSDTQYF.

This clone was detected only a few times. CDR3 bases: TGTGCCAGCAGCCGCACCGGGACAGGGGGCCATGAGACCCAGTACTTC. This gives the protein CASSRTGTGGHETQYF. The gene calls are TRBV7-3 and TRBJ2-5; 12 bases line up with TRBD1. The V gene's germline CDR1 is SGHTA and CDR2 FQGTGA. The CDR3 contains 16 residues. Trimming at V came to 5 bases and at J to 5 bases, leaving 9 bases not matched to a gene.